This is a list of T cell receptor beta chains from one sample in a study of blood T cell repertoires in COVID-19. TCRdb keeps only in-frame clones here, not all; method: immunoSEQ multiplex PCR. The table records about 120,000 clones, roughly four fifths of them present only once. Sequencing was carried out using peripheral blood. All receptors derive from a man aged 65 to 85 with active or convalescent COVID-19. Each CDR3 is given with its conserved first and last residue. A D gene is named only where the DNA matches it firmly. Part of the rows lack a size; the others show once, few, many or a class for expanded clones.

CDR3 DNA: TGTGCCACCAGTGACCCCACAGGGGGGAATTCTGGCTACACCTTC; CDR3 protein: CATSDPTGGNSGYTF; clone size: -; CDR3 length: 15; V gene: TRBV24-1; J gene: TRBJ1-2; D gene: TRBD1
CDR3 DNA: TGTGCCAGCAGCCGAACAGGGACTAGCGGGAGGGCCGCGACGGCAGATACGCAGTATTTT; CDR3 protein: CASSRTGTSGRAATADTQYF; clone size: -; CDR3 length: 20; V gene: TRBV3-1/TRBV3-2; J gene: TRBJ2-3; D gene: TRBD2
CDR3 DNA: TGTGCCAGTAGTATAGTTGCCGGGGGCTCTGGAAACACCATATATTTT; CDR3 protein: CASSIVAGGSGNTIYF; clone size: -; CDR3 length: 16; V gene: TRBV19; J gene: TRBJ1-3; D gene: -
CDR3 DNA: TGTGCCAGCAGCCCCCCCGGACTAGCAGGCCCCGGGGGGCAGTACTTC; CDR3 protein: CASSPPGLAGPGGQYF; clone size: -; CDR3 length: 16; V gene: TRBV7-9; J gene: TRBJ2-7; D gene: TRBD2
CDR3 DNA: TGTGCCAGCAGCCAAAGGACAGGGCAAGAGACCCAGTACTTC; CDR3 protein: CASSQRTGQETQYF; clone size: -; CDR3 length: 14; V gene: TRBV3-1/TRBV3-2; J gene: TRBJ2-5; D gene: TRBD1
CDR3 DNA: TGTGCCAGCGAGGACGCGGGCAGGGGTAGAGATCAGCCCCAGCATTTT; CDR3 protein: CASEDAGRGRDQPQHF; clone size: -; CDR3 length: 16; V gene: TRBV6-6; J gene: TRBJ1-5; D gene: -
CDR3 DNA: TGTGCCAGCTCACCAATTCCAGGGGGCGAAATCTCTAGCTCTGGAAACACCATATATTTT; CDR3 protein: CASSPIPGGEISSSGNTIYF; clone size: -; CDR3 length: 20; V gene: TRBV18; J gene: TRBJ1-3; D gene: TRBD1
CDR3 DNA: TGTGCCAGTACCGGGACAGGGGGCGTCGGTGGCTACACCTTC; CDR3 protein: CASTGTGGVGGYTF; clone size: -; CDR3 length: 14; V gene: TRBV19; J gene: TRBJ1-2; D gene: TRBD1
CDR3 DNA: TGTGCCAGCTCACAACTGGACAGGGGTGGTACTGAAGCTTTCTTT; CDR3 protein: CASSQLDRGGTEAFF; clone size: -; CDR3 length: 15; V gene: TRBV18; J gene: TRBJ1-1; D gene: TRBD1
CDR3 DNA: TGTGCCAGCAGTTTTTGGCCTCCAGGGTCACTAGCGGGAGGGCCGAGCTCCTACAATGAGCAGTTCTTC; CDR3 protein: CASSFWPPGSLAGGPSSYNEQFF; clone size: once; CDR3 length: 23; V gene: TRBV27; J gene: TRBJ2-1; D gene: TRBD2
CDR3 DNA: TGTGCCAGCAGCTTAGCGTCCAGACAGGAGATATACTTC; CDR3 protein: CASSLASRQEIYF; clone size: -; CDR3 length: 13; V gene: TRBV7-8; J gene: TRBJ1-2; D gene: -
CDR3 DNA: TGTGCCAGCAGTGAGACTAGCGGGGGGGTAACAGATACGCAGTATTTT; CDR3 protein: CASSETSGGVTDTQYF; clone size: -; CDR3 length: 16; V gene: TRBV6-1; J gene: TRBJ2-3; D gene: TRBD2
CDR3 DNA: TGTGCCAGCAGCGGGGCCGGGACTTTTCATGGGACCTATGGCTACACCTTC; CDR3 protein: CASSGAGTFHGTYGYTF; clone size: -; CDR3 length: 17; V gene: TRBV5-6; J gene: TRBJ1-2; D gene: -
CDR3 DNA: TGTGCCAGCAGTCTCCCTGGGACAGCTAGCAATCAGCCCCAGCATTTT; CDR3 protein: CASSLPGTASNQPQHF; clone size: -; CDR3 length: 16; V gene: TRBV6-6; J gene: TRBJ1-5; D gene: TRBD1
CDR3 DNA: TGTGCCAGCAGCCGGCGAGGGTTGTACTACGAGCAGTACTTC; CDR3 protein: CASSRRGLYYEQYF; clone size: many; CDR3 length: 14; V gene: TRBV5-6; J gene: TRBJ2-7; D gene: -
CDR3 DNA: TGTGCCAGTAGATTGGATTCCCTCGGGATGGGCAATCAGCCCCAGCATTTT; CDR3 protein: CASRLDSLGMGNQPQHF; clone size: -; CDR3 length: 17; V gene: TRBV19; J gene: TRBJ1-5; D gene: -
CDR3 DNA: TGCGCCAGCAGCCCGCGAGTAGTAGGGGGTGGGACAGATACGCAGTATTTT; CDR3 protein: CASSPRVVGGGTDTQYF; clone size: -; CDR3 length: 17; V gene: TRBV5-1; J gene: TRBJ2-3; D gene: -
CDR3 DNA: TGTGCCAGTAGTATAGTAGGCAGGATAACGACTGAAGCTTTCTTT; CDR3 protein: CASSIVGRITTEAFF; clone size: few; CDR3 length: 15; V gene: TRBV19; J gene: TRBJ1-1; D gene: -
CDR3 DNA: TGTGCCAGCAGTTTATCGATCCCCGTAGCTGGAAACACCATATATTTT; CDR3 protein: CASSLSIPVAGNTIYF; clone size: few; CDR3 length: 16; V gene: TRBV27; J gene: TRBJ1-3; D gene: -
CDR3 DNA: TGTGCCAGTAGTATAGGGAGCAGGACTCACCTAAACACCATATATTTT; CDR3 protein: CASSIGSRTHLNTIYF; clone size: once; CDR3 length: 16; V gene: TRBV19; J gene: TRBJ1-3; D gene: -
CDR3 DNA: TGTGCCAGCAGCCGCGCCCCCGGGGATGCCTACTATGGCTACACCTTC; CDR3 protein: CASSRAPGDAYYGYTF; clone size: -; CDR3 length: 16; V gene: TRBV6-2/TRBV6-3; J gene: TRBJ1-2; D gene: -
CDR3 DNA: TGTGCCAGCAGCACGGGACAGGGCTCCTACGAGCAGTACTTC; CDR3 protein: CASSTGQGSYEQYF; clone size: -; CDR3 length: 14; V gene: TRBV7-3; J gene: TRBJ2-7; D gene: TRBD1